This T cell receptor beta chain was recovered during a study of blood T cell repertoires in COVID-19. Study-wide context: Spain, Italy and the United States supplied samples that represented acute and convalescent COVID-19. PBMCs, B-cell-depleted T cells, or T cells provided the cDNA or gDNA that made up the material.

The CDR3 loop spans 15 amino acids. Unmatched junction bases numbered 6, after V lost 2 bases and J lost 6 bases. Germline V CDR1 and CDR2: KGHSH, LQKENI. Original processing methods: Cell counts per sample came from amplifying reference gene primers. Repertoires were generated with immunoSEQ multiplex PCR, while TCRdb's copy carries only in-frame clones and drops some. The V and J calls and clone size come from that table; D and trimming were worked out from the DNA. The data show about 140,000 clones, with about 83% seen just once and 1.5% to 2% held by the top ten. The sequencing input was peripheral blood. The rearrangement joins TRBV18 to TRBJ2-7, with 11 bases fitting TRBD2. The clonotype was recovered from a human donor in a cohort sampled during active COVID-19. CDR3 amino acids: CASSPTSGRPAEQYF. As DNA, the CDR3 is TGTGCCAGCTCACCAACTAGCGGGAGACCGGCCGAGCAGTACTTC.